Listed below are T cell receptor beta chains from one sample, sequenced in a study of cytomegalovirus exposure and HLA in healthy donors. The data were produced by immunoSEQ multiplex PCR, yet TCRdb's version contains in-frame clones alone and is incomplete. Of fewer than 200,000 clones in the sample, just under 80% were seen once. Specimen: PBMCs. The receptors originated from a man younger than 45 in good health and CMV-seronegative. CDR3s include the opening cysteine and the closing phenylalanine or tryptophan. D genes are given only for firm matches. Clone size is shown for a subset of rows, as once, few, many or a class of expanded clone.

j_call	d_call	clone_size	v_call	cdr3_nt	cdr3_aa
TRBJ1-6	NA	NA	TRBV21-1	TGTGCCAGCGGACAGGGGGAGGTTGATTCACCCCTCCACTTT	CASGQGEVDSPLHF
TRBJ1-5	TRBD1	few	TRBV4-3	TGCGCCAGCAGCCAAGATGTGCCAGGGGGCTCAAGCAATCAGCCCCAGCATTTT	CASSQDVPGGSSNQPQHF
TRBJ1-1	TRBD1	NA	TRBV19	TGTGCCAGTAGTCGACAGGGTTATAGTGAAGCTTTCTTT	CASSRQGYSEAFF
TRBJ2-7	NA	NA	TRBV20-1	TGCAGTGCAAGAATGGCATACGAGCAGTACTTC	CSARMAYEQYF
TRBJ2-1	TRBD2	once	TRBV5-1	TGCGCCAGCAGCTTGACTAGCGGGAGTAGCAGTGAGCAGTTCTTC	CASSLTSGSSSEQFF
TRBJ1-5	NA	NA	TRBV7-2	TGTGCCAGCAGCTTAGCGGCACCGGGCGGGCAGCCCCAGCATTTT	CASSLAAPGGQPQHF
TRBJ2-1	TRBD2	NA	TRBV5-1	TGCGCCAGCAGCTTACCCGGGACTAGCGGTACCAATGAGCAGTTCTTC	CASSLPGTSGTNEQFF
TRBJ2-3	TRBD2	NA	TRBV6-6	TGTGCCAGCAGCCCTAGCGGGAGGGGCACAGATACGCAGTATTTT	CASSPSGRGTDTQYF
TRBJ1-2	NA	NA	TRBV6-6	TGTGGCAGCACAGCAGGGGACTATGGCTACACCTTC	CGSTAGDYGYTF
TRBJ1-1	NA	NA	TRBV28	TGTGCCAGCAGACCCGGGGGAAACAGTGGTGAAGCTTTCTTT	CASRPGGNSGEAFF
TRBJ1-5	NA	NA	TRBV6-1	TGTGCCAGCCTCGAGGTCCTTTTGGGCAATCAGCCCCAGCATTTT	CASLEVLLGNQPQHF
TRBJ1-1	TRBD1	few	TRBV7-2	TGTGCCAGCAGACGGGACAGGGGAGGAACTGAAGCTTTCTTT	CASRRDRGGTEAFF
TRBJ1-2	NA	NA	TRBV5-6	TGTGCCAGCAGCTTCAGGCCCTCAGGGTGGAGATATGGCTACACCTTC	CASSFRPSGWRYGYTF
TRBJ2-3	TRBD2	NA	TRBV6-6	TGTGCCGGGAAGCGGGGGCCAACAGATACGCAGTATTTT	CAGKRGPTDTQYF
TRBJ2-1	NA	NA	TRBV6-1	TGTGCCAGCAGTGCGGGTTCGGGAGTGGGAAATGAGCAGTTCTTC	CASSAGSGVGNEQFF
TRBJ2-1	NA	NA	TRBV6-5	TGTGCCAGCTGGCCCCGGCAGTTCTTC	CASWPRQFF
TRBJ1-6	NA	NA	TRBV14	TGTGCCAGCAGCCAGGGAGGCTCCTATAATTCACCCCTCCACTTT	CASSQGGSYNSPLHF
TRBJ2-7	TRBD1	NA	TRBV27	TGTGCCAGCAGACCTCCGGGACAGGGGGCTTGGCAGTACTTC	CASRPPGQGAWQYF
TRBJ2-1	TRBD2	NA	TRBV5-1	TGCGCCAGCAGCCCCGGGGGGAGTAACAATGAGCAGTTCTTC	CASSPGGSNNEQFF
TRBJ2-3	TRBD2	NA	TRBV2	TGTGCCAGCAGTGGGGGTACGGGGGGGACAGATACGCAGTATTTT	CASSGGTGGTDTQYF
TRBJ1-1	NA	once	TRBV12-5	TGTGCTAGTGGTTTGGGCAGGAACACTGAAGCTTTCTTT	CASGLGRNTEAFF
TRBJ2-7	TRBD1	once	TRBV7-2	TGTGCCAGCAGCTCCGGGACAGGGGGCGCGTACGAGCAGTACTTC	CASSSGTGGAYEQYF
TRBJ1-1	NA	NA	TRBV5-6	TGTGCCAGCAGCCACCTAGAGCGAATACAAGCTTTCTTT	CASSHLERIQAFF
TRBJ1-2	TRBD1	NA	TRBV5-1	TGCGCCAGCAGAGATCACACAGGGGGCGTAGATGGCTACACCTTC	CASRDHTGGVDGYTF
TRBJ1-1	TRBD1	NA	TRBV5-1	TGCGCCAGCAGCTGGGGGACAGGAGGGTTCGGTAACACTGAAGCTTTCTTT	CASSWGTGGFGNTEAFF
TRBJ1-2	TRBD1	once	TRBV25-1	TGTGCCAGCAGTGGGGACAGGGGCTGGTCCTATGGCTACACCTTC	CASSGDRGWSYGYTF
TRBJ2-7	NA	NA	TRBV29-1	TGCAGCGTCTGGTCCGGGGGATCCTACGAGCAGTACTTC	CSVWSGGSYEQYF
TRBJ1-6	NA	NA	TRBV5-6	TGTGCCAGCAGCTCCCCCGGGACACAAGGTATGGCCCTCCACTTT	CASSSPGTQGMALHF
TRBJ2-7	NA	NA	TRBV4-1	TGCGCCAGCAGCCAAGATCTAACCGAGCAGTACTTC	CASSQDLTEQYF
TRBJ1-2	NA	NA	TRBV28	TGTGCCAGCACTCAGCGCTATGGCTACACCTTC	CASTQRYGYTF
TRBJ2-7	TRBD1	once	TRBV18	TGTGCCAGCTCAGGTTTAGGGGGCACTGTAAGCTCCTACGAGCAGTACTTC	CASSGLGGTVSSYEQYF
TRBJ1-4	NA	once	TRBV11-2	TGTGCCAGCAGCCCAGTTGGCGAAAAACTGTTTTTT	CASSPVGEKLFF
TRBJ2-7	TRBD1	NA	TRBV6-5	TGTGCCAGCAGTTACTCGAACAGGGGGACCATCTACGAGCAGTACTTC	CASSYSNRGTIYEQYF
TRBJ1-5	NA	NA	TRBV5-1	TGCGCCAGCAGCCCCCGGGGGGATCAGCCCCAGCATTTT	CASSPRGDQPQHF
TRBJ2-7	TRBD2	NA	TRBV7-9	TGTGCCAGCAGCTTTCTAGCGGGGAACTCCTACGAGCAGTACTTC	CASSFLAGNSYEQYF
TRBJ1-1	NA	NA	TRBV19	TGTGCCAGTAGTATTGAAAGGTTTGTCGGGGGGAACACTGAAGCTTTCTTT	CASSIERFVGGNTEAFF
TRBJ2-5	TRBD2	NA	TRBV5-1	TGCGCCAGCAGCTTCCTAGCGGGAGGCTCTGAGACCCAGTACTTC	CASSFLAGGSETQYF